These 26 T cell receptor beta chains share one sample of origin, sequenced in a study of glioma-infiltrating T cells after dendritic cell vaccination. Time point defined: after dendritic cell vaccination, including at tumor progression/relapse. Sequencing used immunoSEQ multiplex PCR; TCRdb keeps in-frame clones, though not all of them. Among approximately 91,000 clones listed, 81% were seen once. The sequences come from blood, collected after dendritic cell vaccination. Source of these receptors: a human donor with glioblastoma.

The V gene is TRBV2, the J gene TRBJ2-5, with TRBD2 matching over 12 bases. Germline loops: CDR1 SNHLY, CDR2 FYNNEI. The CDR3 runs to 14 residues. V lost 8 bases and J lost 5; bases outside the gene matches: 6. CDR3 nucleotides: TGTGCCAGCGCCGGACTAGCGGGATTGGAGACCCAGTACTTC. Translation: CASAGLAGLETQYF. The full variable domain, with the rest looked up from reference TRBV2 and TRBJ2-5, is EPEVTQTPSHQVTQMGQEVILRCVPISNHLYFYWYRQILGQKVEFLVSFYNNEISEKSEIFDDQFSVERPDGSNFTLKIRSTKLEDSAMYFCASAGLAGLETQYFGPGTRLLVL.

V gene TRBV6-5 combines with J gene TRBJ2-1; TRBD2 aligns across 7 bases. The CDR3 is made up of 16 amino acids. V dropped 4 bases and J dropped 0; count of bases not matched to a gene: 6. In germline, CDR1 is MNHEY, CDR2 SVGAGI. CDR3 nucleotide sequence: TGTGCCAGCAGTTTCTGGGACTACAGCTCCTACAATGAGCAGTTCTTC. This sequence encodes CASSFWDYSSYNEQFF.

V gene TRBV9 combines with J gene TRBJ1-3; tentatively, D is TRBD1 (5 bases). Trimming took 3 bases from V and 0 from J, leaving 7 bases between them. The CDR3 extends over 14 amino acids. Germline CDR1 reads SGDLS; CDR2 reads YYNGEE. CDR3 sequence: CASSGQFSGNTIYF. DNA for the CDR3: TGTGCCAGCAGCGGACAGTTCTCTGGAAACACCATATATTTT.

The chain joins TRBV19 to TRBJ1-2, with TRBD1 matching 9 bases. The CDR3 is 16 residues long. With V trimmed by 2 bases and J by 4 bases, 8 bases remained unmatched. CDR1 and CDR2 from the germline V gene are LNHDA and SQIVND (reference sequence). The CDR3, as DNA: TGTGCCAGTAGTATACCCCCGGGACAGGGACCCTATGGCTACACCTTC. It is translated as CASSIPPGQGPYGYTF.

The chain joins TRBV29-1 to TRBJ2-3; tentatively, D is TRBD2 (5 bases). Germline CDR1 reads SQVTM; CDR2 reads ANQGSEA. The CDR3 spans 13 residues. Deletions cut 8 bases from V and 1 base from J, with 13 bases between. CDR3 sequence (DNA): TGCAGCTGTCCCGTCGGGGGCACAGATACGCAGTATTTT. The encoded protein is CSCPVGGTDTQYF.

V is TRBV2 and J is TRBJ2-5, with D possibly being TRBD2 (6 bases). This CDR3 region has 14 residues. The V gene lost 5 bases and the J gene lost 2 bases, with 12 bases spanning the gap. CDR1 and CDR2 (germline): SNHLY, FYNNEI. The CDR3 protein is CASSFNRGQETQYF. CDR3 in DNA: TGTGCCAGCAGTTTTAACCGGGGGCAAGAGACCCAGTACTTC.

This clone occurred once. The chain is built from TRBV7-9 and TRBJ1-2; D gene ambiguous. This CDR3 has 15 amino acids. Germline V gene data show CDR1 as SEHNR and CDR2 as FQNEAQ (reference sequence). Trimming cost V 1 base and J 0 bases, with 9 bases left between them. The CDR3 region is CASSLVGGPNYGYTF. CDR3 bases: TGTGCCAGCAGCTTAGTTGGAGGCCCTAACTATGGCTACACCTTC.

The chain links TRBV6-1 to TRBJ2-5, with a weak D call TRBD1 (5 bases). V was clipped by 1 base and J by 7 bases, with 16 bases between them. Germline CDR1 MNHNS, CDR2 SASEGT. CDR3 length equals 15 residues. DNA of the CDR3: TGTGCCAGCAGTGAAGGCCCGAGCAGGGTCGGGACCCAGTACTTC. Its translation is CASSEGPSRVGTQYF.

The chain carries TRBV5-6 and TRBJ2-7, with D tentatively TRBD2 (5 bases). Germline values: CDR1 SGHDT, CDR2 YYEEEE. The CDR3 covers 15 residues. Trimming removed 4 bases from V and 3 bases from J, with 17 bases in between. The DNA for the CDR3 is TGTGCCAGCAGCCCCTCCGTGGGAGTGTTCTACGAGCAGTACTTC. Encoded protein: CASSPSVGVFYEQYF.

This clone was counted once. V gene TRBV14 combines with J gene TRBJ2-2; possible D gene TRBD2, 6 bases. Germline CDR1 reads SGHDN; CDR2 reads FVKESK. The CDR3 covers 16 residues. With 2 bases removed from V and 4 bases from J, the gap between germline ends came to 14 bases. CDR3 sequence (DNA): TGTGCCAGCAGCCAACATAGTAGCGGTATCACCGGGGAGCTGTTTTTT. It specifies CASSQHSSGITGELFF.

This chain links TRBV5-6 with TRBJ2-1; D is possibly TRBD1 (7 bases). The CDR3 has 15 residues. The germline CDR1 and CDR2 sequences are SGHDT and YYEEEE. V lost 10 bases and J lost 0, with 17 bases in between. The chain's CDR3 is CASSRGAHSYNEQFF. DNA of the CDR3: TGTGCCTCCTCCAGGGGGGCCCACTCCTACAATGAGCAGTTCTTC.

This rearrangement joins TRBV7-2 to TRBJ1-5; 10 bases map to TRBD1. The germline V gene has CDR1 SGHTA and CDR2 FQGNSA. The CDR3 is made up of 15 amino acids. The V segment lost 5 bases and the J segment 3 bases; nucleotides outside the gene matches: 4. The CDR3 loop is CASSLGQGNNQPQHF. In nucleotides, the CDR3 is TGTGCCAGCAGCCTGGGACAGGGGAACAATCAGCCCCAGCATTTT.

This rearrangement joins TRBV5-4 to TRBJ2-3; possibly TRBD1 for D (6 bases). The CDR3 length is 15 residues. Trimming stripped 4 bases from V and 2 bases from J, with 14 bases between. CDR1 and CDR2 from the germline V gene are SGHNT and YYREEE (reference sequence). This CDR3 reads CASSLRQASTDTQYF. For the CDR3, the DNA is TGTGCCAGCAGCCTTAGACAGGCGTCCACAGATACGCAGTATTTT. Looking up the rest from reference TRBV5-4 and TRBJ2-3 gives the full variable domain: ETGVTQSPTHLIKTRGQQVTLRCSSQSGHNTVSWYQQALGQGPQFIFQYYREEENGRGNFPPRFSGLQFPNYSSELNVNALELDDSALYLCASSLRQASTDTQYFGPGTRLTVL.

In its sample, this clone was seen a few times. V gene TRBV7-9 combines with J gene TRBJ1-4, with TRBD1 matching over 7 bases. The CDR3 length is 15 residues. V shed 4 bases, J shed 2 bases, and the junction held 4 bases outside the gene matches. CDR1 and CDR2 from the germline V gene are SEHNR and FQNEAQ (reference sequence). CDR3 in amino acids: CASSSNRGTNEKLFF. CDR3 nucleotide sequence: TGTGCCAGCAGCTCAAACAGGGGCACTAATGAAAAACTGTTTTTT.

This sequence joins TRBV19 and TRBJ2-3; 11 nucleotides line up with TRBD2. Per germline, CDR1 LNHDA and CDR2 SQIVND (reference sequence). Trimming took 10 bases from V and 5 from J; bases not matched to a gene: 11. This CDR3 has 15 amino acids. CDR3 residues: CATKQGLAGGDTQYF. Written as DNA, the CDR3 is TGTGCCACCAAGCAGGGGCTAGCGGGAGGAGATACGCAGTATTTT.

The V gene is TRBV2, the J gene TRBJ1-1; D call uncertain. Germline V gives CDR1 SNHLY, CDR2 FYNNEI. V lost 5 bases to trimming and J lost 0 bases, with 10 bases between them. The CDR3 is 14 amino acids. CDR3 DNA: TGTGCCAGCAGTATACAATTATTGAACACTGAAGCTTTCTTT. Protein product: CASSIQLLNTEAFF. The full variable domain, in which reference TRBV2 and TRBJ1-1 provide the parts outside the CDR3, is EPEVTQTPSHQVTQMGQEVILRCVPISNHLYFYWYRQILGQKVEFLVSFYNNEISEKSEIFDDQFSVERPDGSNFTLKIRSTKLEDSAMYFCASSIQLLNTEAFFGQGTRLTVV.

This chain uses TRBV19 with TRBJ2-1, with 8 positions matching TRBD2. The CDR3 spans 15 residues. The J segment lost 5 bases and the V segment lost 2 bases, leaving 5 bases of the junction unmatched. Germline V gene sequence: CDR1 LNHDA, CDR2 SQIVND (reference sequence). CDR3 sequence reads: CASSIITAGDNEQFF. In DNA form, the CDR3 reads TGTGCCAGTAGTATAATAACAGCGGGGGACAATGAGCAGTTCTTC.

This clone occurred a few times. The rearrangement joins TRBV23-1 to TRBJ2-7; tentative D call: TRBD1 (5 bases). TRBV23-1 is reported as an ORF; its role is uncertain. CDR3 size: 15 residues. V shed 0 bases and J shed 3 bases, with 12 bases lying between them. The CDR3 is CASSQSRQQYYEQYV. The CDR3 nucleotides are TGCGCCAGCAGTCAATCTAGACAGCAGTACTACGAGCAGTACGTC.

The rearrangement links TRBV13 to TRBJ1-4; weak D call: TRBD1 (6 bases). The CDR3 is 16 residues long. CDR1 PRHDT and CDR2 FYEKMQ come from the germline V gene (reference sequence). V gave up 4 bases and J gave up 7 bases, with 19 bases separating them. The CDR3: CASSWGSYTGSEKLFF. In nucleotides, the CDR3 is TGTGCCAGCAGCTGGGGGAGCTACACAGGGAGTGAAAAACTGTTTTTT.

This clone has just a few counts. This rearrangement joins TRBV12-5 to TRBJ2-2, with a weak D call TRBD2 (5 bases). This CDR3 contains 13 residues. The germline gives CDR1 LGHNT, CDR2 FRNRAP. Trimming removed 5 bases at V and 8 bases at J, with 12 bases between. The CDR3 DNA reads as TGTGCTAGTGGTCCCGACTACCGGGGGGAGCTGTTTTTT. Its protein product is CASGPDYRGELFF.

The CDR3, as DNA: TGTGCCAGCAGTTACGGCAGGGCTTACAATGAGCAGTTCTTC. This gives the protein CASSYGRAYNEQFF. The V and J genes are TRBV6-5 and TRBJ2-1; D possibly corresponds to TRBD1 (5 bases). Per germline, CDR1 MNHEY and CDR2 SVGAGI. The length of the CDR3 is 14 residues. V lost 2 bases and J 4 bases, leaving 9 bases between the germline ends.

V and J are TRBV4-1 and TRBJ2-3, with 10 bases identical to TRBD2. V dropped 4 bases and J dropped 0; count of bases not matched to a gene: 10. Germline loops: CDR1 MGHRA, CDR2 YSYEKL. The CDR3 has 18 residues. The CDR3 sequence is CASSLQGTSETSTDTQYF. DNA of the CDR3: TGCGCCAGCAGCCTCCAAGGGACTAGCGAGACTAGCACAGATACGCAGTATTTT.

This clone was recorded a few times. This chain joins TRBV7-8 and TRBJ2-2; D call uncertain. The CDR3 runs 13 residues. With 2 bases removed from V and 6 bases from J, the gap between germline ends came to 7 bases. The germline gives CDR1 SGHVS, CDR2 FQNEAQ. CDR3 nucleotide sequence: TGTGCCAGCAGCTTATTTCAGTCCGGGGAGCTGTTTTTT. Translated, it gives CASSLFQSGELFF.

This chain joins TRBV7-8 and TRBJ1-1; D is ambiguous. The CDR3 sequence is 13 residues long. The germline V gene encodes CDR1 SGHVS and CDR2 FQNEAQ. V lost 6 bases and J 0 bases, leaving 8 bases between the germline ends. The CDR3 loop reads CASRSGLNTEAFF. In DNA, the CDR3 is TGTGCCAGCAGGTCCGGGTTGAACACTGAAGCTTTCTTT.

CDR3 sequence: CASSSTGYSGNTIYF. The DNA of the CDR3 is TGCGCCAGCAGCTCTACAGGATACTCTGGAAACACCATATATTTT. The rearrangement uses TRBV5-1 and TRBJ1-3; D perhaps matches TRBD1 (5 bases). The germline V gene encodes CDR1 SGHRS and CDR2 YFSETQ. This CDR3 spans 15 amino acids. V lost 3 bases, J lost 0 bases, and 10 bases lay in between. Drawing the rest from reference TRBV5-1 and TRBJ1-3, the complete variable domain is KAGVTQTPRYLIKTRGQQVTLSCSPISGHRSVSWYQQTPGQGLQFLFEYFSETQRNKGNFPGRFSGRQFSNSRSEMNVSTLELGDSALYLCASSSTGYSGNTIYFGEGSWLTVV.

This clone was seen only once. The junction and the germline gene differ at one end; a read error may be behind it. The V call is TRBV7-7, the J call TRBJ2-3; 14 nucleotides agree with TRBD2. Germline-derived CDR1 and CDR2 are SSHAT and FNYEAQ (reference sequence). CDR3 length: 19 residues. This CDR3 is CASRRTSGRTTTSTDTQYF. In DNA, the CDR3 is TGTGCTAGCAGGAGGACTAGCGGGAGGACCACAACTAGCACAGATACGCAGTATTTT.